This TCR beta chain was captured by sequencing in a study of T-cell memory formation after mild COVID-19. Study conclusions and caveats: Among contracting clones, CD4+ were mainly CM/EM and CD8+ enriched in EMRA. Day 15 to 85 contractors were CD4/CD8 balanced; later expanders leaned CD4+.

Remarks on this clonotype: Its antigen remains unknown.

Amplification by 5'RACE using constant-segment primers produced TCR alpha and TCR beta cDNA libraries that carried sample barcodes and UMIs. TCRdb re-called the 5' RACE reads with MiXCR, one entry per CDR3 protein. The table has under 350,000 distinct CDR3 sequences, roughly 16% seen once. Sequenced material: PBMCs or a T cell subset sorted from them (not recorded which). This clonotype was obtained from a man younger than 30 who had mild COVID-19 (a few samples of this study predate the infection). Cell type and time point are not known.

The CDR3 sequence is CASSLEGWGYTF. The DNA for the CDR3 is TGTGCCAGCAGCTTAGAAGGGTGGGGTTACACCTTC. This chain joins TRBV7-2 and TRBJ1-2, with D unclear. The CDR3 covers 12 residues. The germline gives CDR1 SGHTA, CDR2 FQGNSA. V lost 1 base to trimming and J lost 11 bases, with 11 bases between them.